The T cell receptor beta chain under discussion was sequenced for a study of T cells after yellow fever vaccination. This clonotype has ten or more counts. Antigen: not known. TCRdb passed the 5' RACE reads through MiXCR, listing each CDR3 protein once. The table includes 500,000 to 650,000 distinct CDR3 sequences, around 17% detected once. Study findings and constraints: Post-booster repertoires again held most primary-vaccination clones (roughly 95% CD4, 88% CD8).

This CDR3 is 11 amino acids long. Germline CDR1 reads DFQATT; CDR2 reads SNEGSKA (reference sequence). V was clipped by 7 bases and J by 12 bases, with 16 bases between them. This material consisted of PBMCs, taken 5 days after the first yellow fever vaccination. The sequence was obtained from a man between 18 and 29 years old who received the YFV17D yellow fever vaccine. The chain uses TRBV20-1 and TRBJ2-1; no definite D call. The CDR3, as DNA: TGCAGTGAGGCCTACGACAAGGGGCAGTTCTTC. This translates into CSEAYDKGQFF.